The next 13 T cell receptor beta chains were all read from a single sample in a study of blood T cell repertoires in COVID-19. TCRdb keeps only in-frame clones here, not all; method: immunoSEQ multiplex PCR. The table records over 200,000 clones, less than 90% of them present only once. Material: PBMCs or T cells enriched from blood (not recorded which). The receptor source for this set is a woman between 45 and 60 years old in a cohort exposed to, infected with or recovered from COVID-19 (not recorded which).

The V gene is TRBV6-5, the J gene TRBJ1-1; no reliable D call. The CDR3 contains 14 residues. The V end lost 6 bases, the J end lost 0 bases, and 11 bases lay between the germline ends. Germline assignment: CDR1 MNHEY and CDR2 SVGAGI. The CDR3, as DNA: TGTGCCAGCAGAGACTACTTTATGAACACTGAAGCTTTCTTT. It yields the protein CASRDYFMNTEAFF.

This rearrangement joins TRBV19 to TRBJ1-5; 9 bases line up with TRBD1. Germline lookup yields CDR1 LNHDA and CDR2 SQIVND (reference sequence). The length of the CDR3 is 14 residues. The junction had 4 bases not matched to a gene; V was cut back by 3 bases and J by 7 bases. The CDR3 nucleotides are TGTGCCAGTAGTATGGGACAGGGTGCCCAGCCCCAGCATTTT. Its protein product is CASSMGQGAQPQHF.

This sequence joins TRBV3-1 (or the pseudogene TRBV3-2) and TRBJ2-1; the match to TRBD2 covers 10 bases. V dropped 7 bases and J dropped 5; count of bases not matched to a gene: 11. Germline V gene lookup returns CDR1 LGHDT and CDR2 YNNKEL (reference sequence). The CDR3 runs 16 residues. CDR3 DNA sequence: TGTGCCAGCAATCAAGGAAGCGGGGGGGCCCACAATGAGCAGTTCTTC. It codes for CASNQGSGGAHNEQFF.

CDR3 sequence: CATEQDADYGYTF. The CDR3 DNA sequence: TGTGCCACGGAACAGGATGCTGACTATGGCTACACCTTC. The chain couples TRBV10-3 to TRBJ1-2; D is perhaps TRBD1 (5 bases). Germline V gene lookup returns CDR1 ENHRY and CDR2 SYGVKD. V lost 10 bases and J 3 bases, leaving 15 bases between the germline ends. CDR3 length equals 13 residues.

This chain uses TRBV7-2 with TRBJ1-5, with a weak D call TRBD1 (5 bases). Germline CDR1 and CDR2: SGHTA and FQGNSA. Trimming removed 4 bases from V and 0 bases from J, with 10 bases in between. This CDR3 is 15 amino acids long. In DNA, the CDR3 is TGTGCCAGCAGCTCAGGGTGGGGTAGCAATCAGCCCCAGCATTTT. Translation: CASSSGWGSNQPQHF. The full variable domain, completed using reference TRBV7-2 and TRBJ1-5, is GAGVSQSPSNKVTEKGKDVELRCDPISGHTALYWYRQSLGQGLEFLIYFQGNSAPDKSGLPSDRFSAERTGGSVSTLTIQRTQQEDSAVYLCASSSGWGSNQPQHFGDGTRLSIL.

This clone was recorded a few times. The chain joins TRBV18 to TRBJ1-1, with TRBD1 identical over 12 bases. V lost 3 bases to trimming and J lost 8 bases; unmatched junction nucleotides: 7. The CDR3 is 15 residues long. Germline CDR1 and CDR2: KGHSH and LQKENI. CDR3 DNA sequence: TGTGCCAGCTCACCCCCGGGACAGGGGGCGACCGAAGCTTTCTTT. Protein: CASSPPGQGATEAFF.

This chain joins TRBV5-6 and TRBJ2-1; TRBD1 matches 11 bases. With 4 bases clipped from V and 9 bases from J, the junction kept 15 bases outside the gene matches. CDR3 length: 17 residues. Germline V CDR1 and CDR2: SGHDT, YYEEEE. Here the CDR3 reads CASSGRRDRGLIGEQFF. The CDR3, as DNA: TGTGCCAGCAGCGGAAGACGGGACAGGGGGTTAATAGGTGAGCAGTTCTTC.

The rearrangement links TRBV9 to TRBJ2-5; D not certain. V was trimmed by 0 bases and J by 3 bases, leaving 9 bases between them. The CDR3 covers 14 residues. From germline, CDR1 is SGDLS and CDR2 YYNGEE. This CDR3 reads CASSVGVFEETQYF. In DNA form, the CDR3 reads TGTGCCAGCAGCGTAGGAGTTTTTGAAGAGACCCAGTACTTC.

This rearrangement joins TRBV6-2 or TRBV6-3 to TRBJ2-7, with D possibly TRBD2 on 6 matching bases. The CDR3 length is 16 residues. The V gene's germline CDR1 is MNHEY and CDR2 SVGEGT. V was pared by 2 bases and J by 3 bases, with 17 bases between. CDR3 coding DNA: TGTGCCAGCAGTTACCTGGGACGGGGGAGACGCTACGAGCAGTACTTC. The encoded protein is CASSYLGRGRRYEQYF.

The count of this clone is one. CDR3 residues: CASSLFTSNNEQFF. The CDR3 coding sequence is TGTGCCAGCAGTTTATTTACTAGTAACAATGAGCAGTTCTTC. V usage is TRBV27 and J usage is TRBJ2-1; a weak D match, TRBD2 (5 bases). CDR3 length: 14 amino acids. Germline assignment: CDR1 MNHEY and CDR2 SMNVEV (reference sequence). V was trimmed by 1 base and J by 5 bases, leaving 9 bases between them.

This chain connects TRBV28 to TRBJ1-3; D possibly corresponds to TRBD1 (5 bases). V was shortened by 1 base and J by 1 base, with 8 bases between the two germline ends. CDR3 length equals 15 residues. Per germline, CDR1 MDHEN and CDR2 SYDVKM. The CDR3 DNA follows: TGTGCCAGCAGTTTATTCGGGGGTTCTGGAAACACCATATATTTT. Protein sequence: CASSLFGGSGNTIYF.

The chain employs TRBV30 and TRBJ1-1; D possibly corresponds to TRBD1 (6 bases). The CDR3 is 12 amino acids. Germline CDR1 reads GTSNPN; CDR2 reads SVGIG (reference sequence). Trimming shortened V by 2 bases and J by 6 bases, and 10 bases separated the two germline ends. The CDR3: CAWSYRVPEAFF. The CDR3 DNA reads TGTGCCTGGAGTTACAGGGTGCCTGAAGCTTTCTTT.

DNA of the CDR3: TGTGCCAGCAGTTTATACAGGGGGCTCTCACCCCTCCACTTT. Protein product: CASSLYRGLSPLHF. The chain is built from TRBV28 and TRBJ1-6; 9 nucleotides agree with TRBD1. Germline assignment: CDR1 MDHEN and CDR2 SYDVKM. V lost 1 base and J lost 10; bases outside the gene matches: 2. This CDR3 has 14 residues.